The rows below give T cell receptor beta chains drawn from one sample of a study of cytomegalovirus exposure and HLA in healthy donors. Produced via immunoSEQ multiplex PCR; TCRdb's table is partial and in-frame only. Of a few hundred thousand clones listed, about 90% were seen once; the top ten hold about 12%. Sequenced input: PBMCs. The receptors were sampled from a man aged 18 to 29 in good health and CMV-seropositive. CDR3s leave out the opening cysteine and the closing phenylalanine or tryptophan.

V | CDR3
TRBV5-1 | ASSWNVLAGGEVNEQF
TRBV29-1 | SVETRVNTEAF
TRBV5-1 | ASNFDRMNTEAF
TRBV2 | ASSEHRVGDYGYT
TRBV27 | ASSVSGAISTDTQY
TRBV15 | ATSRLTGSKNIQY
TRBV28 | ASSPRPWGKGTEAF
TRBV5-1 | ASSSGAVYGYT
TRBV5-1 | ASSFRQGDNEKLF
TRBV5-1 | ASSVGQPNTEAF
TRBV13 | ASSSMTGAEQY
TRBV29-1 | SVASGRPWNEQF
TRBV27 | ASSLASGGTYEQY
TRBV28 | ASTRYPPGQGNSNQPQH
TRBV7-9 | ASSKPRGALETQY
TRBV7-6 | ASSLVGEGYEQY
TRBV9 | ASSVGGETQY
TRBV6-5 | ASTGREGLATQY
TRBV5-1 | ASSLQTGGTEAF
TRBV29-1 | SVGTGGTEAF
TRBV19 | ASSIRRIGDEQY
TRBV5-4 | ASSSPGRLSEQY
TRBV7-7 | ASSPLTGDGYT
TRBV19 | ASSRGGGMDEQY
TRBV11-1 | ASSLGLAGARKETQY
TRBV5-1 | ASSLVPAGLNTGELF